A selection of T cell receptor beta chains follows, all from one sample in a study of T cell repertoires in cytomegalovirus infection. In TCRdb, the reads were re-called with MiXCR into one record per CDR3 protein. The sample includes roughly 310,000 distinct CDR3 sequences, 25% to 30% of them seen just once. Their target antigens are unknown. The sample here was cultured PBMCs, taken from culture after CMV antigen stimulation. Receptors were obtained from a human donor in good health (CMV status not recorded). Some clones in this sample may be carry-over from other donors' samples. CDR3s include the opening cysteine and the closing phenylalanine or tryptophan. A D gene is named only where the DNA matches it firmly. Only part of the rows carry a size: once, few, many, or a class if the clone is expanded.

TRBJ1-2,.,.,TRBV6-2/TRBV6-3,TGTGCCAGCAGCGTTTGCATTTCTGGCGGCTACACCTTC,CASSVCISGGYTF
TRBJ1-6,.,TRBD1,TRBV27,TGTGCCAGCAGGAGGGACAGGGGGTTTAATTCACCCCTCCACTTT,CASRRDRGFNSPLHF
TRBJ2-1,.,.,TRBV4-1,TGCGCCAGCAGCCTAACAGGGTTTCAGGACGACGAGCAGTTCTTC,CASSLTGFQDDEQFF
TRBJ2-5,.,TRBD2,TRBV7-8,TGTGCCAGCAGCCCCGGGACTAGCGGGAGGCTGGGGGAGACCCAGTACTTC,CASSPGTSGRLGETQYF
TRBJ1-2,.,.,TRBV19,TGTGCCAGTAGTATAGAGGCCACAGCTTACTATGGCTACACCTTC,CASSIEATAYYGYTF
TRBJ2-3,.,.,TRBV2,TGTGCCAGCAGTGCGGCGGCGGGGACTAGCACAGATACGCAGTATTTT,CASSAAAGTSTDTQYF
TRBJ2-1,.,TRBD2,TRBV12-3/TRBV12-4,TGTGCCAGCAGACTAGCGGGGGGGAACAATGAGCAGTTCTTC,CASRLAGGNNEQFF
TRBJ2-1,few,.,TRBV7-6,TGTGCCAGCAGCCCCCGAGGACAGTACCAAGGGGGGCAATCAAATGAGCAGTTCTTC,CASSPRGQYQGGQSNEQFF
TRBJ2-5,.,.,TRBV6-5,TGTGCCAGCAGCGCTAACCTAGAGACCCAGTACTTC,CASSANLETQYF
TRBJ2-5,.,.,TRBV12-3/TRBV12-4,TGTGCCAGCAGTACCTATGACATACCCGCCCAAGAGACCCAGTACTTC,CASSTYDIPAQETQYF
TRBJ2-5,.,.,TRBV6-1,TGTGCCAGCAGTGAACAGGGTCGGAAGACCCAGTACTTC,CASSEQGRKTQYF
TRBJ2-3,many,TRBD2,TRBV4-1,TGCGCCAGCAGGAATTTAGCGGGGGCTAGCACAGATACGCAGTATTTT,CASRNLAGASTDTQYF
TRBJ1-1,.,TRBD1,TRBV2,TGTGCCAGCAGTGCGGACAGGTCGAACACTGAAGCTTTCTTT,CASSADRSNTEAFF
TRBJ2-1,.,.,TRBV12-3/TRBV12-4,TGTGCCAGCGGTACCGGGAATGAGCAGTTCTTC,CASGTGNEQFF
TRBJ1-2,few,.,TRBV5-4,TGTGCCAGCAGCCCCGGGACGCGCTATGGCTACACCTTC,CASSPGTRYGYTF
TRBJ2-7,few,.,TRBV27,TGTGCCAGCAGTAACACAGGTATAGCCTACGAGCAGTACTTC,CASSNTGIAYEQYF
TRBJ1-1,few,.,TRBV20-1,TGCAGTGCTAGAGACCACAGGGAAGGGATGAACACTGAAGCTTTCTTT,CSARDHREGMNTEAFF
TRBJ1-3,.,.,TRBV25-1,TGTGCCAGCAGTGAAAGAAACATACACGACTCTGGAAACACCATATATTTT,CASSERNIHDSGNTIYF
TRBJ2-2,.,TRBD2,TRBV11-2,TGTGCCAGCAGCTTAGGGCTAGCGGGAGCCGGGGAGCTGTTTTTT,CASSLGLAGAGELFF
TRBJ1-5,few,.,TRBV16,TGTGCCAGCAGCGGTCAGCACAATCAGCCCCAGCATTTT,CASSGQHNQPQHF
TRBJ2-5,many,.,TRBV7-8,TGTGCCAGCAGCACCCGACGGACCCAAGAGACCCAGTACTTC,CASSTRRTQETQYF
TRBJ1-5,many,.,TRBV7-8,TGTGCCAGCAGCTTAGGGGGTTACAATCAGCCCCAGCATTTT,CASSLGGYNQPQHF
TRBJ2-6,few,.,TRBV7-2,TGTGCCAGCAGCTTAGCTTACGGGCCACACTCTGGGGCCAACGTCCTGACTTTC,CASSLAYGPHSGANVLTF
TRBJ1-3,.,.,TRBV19,TGTGCCAGTAGTATAGGGCGAAACACCATATATTTT,CASSIGRNTIYF